The 23 T cell receptor beta chains below were found in one sample sequenced in a study of cytomegalovirus exposure and HLA in healthy donors. With 60 Vbeta and 13 Jbeta primers, the PCR was carried out. Profiled with immunoSEQ multiplex PCR; TCRdb holds only in-frame clones, not every one. The sample lists about 160,000 clones, about 80% occurring once. The specimen was PBMCs. These receptors originate from a woman aged 50 to 60 in good health and CMV-seronegative.

V gene TRBV9 combines with J gene TRBJ2-7; TRBD1 aligns across 8 bases. The CDR3 sequence is 14 residues long. Trimming at V came to 2 bases and at J to 6 bases, leaving 7 bases not matched to a gene. Germline loops: CDR1 SGDLS, CDR2 YYNGEE. This CDR3 is CASSVRTGNGEQYF. The CDR3 DNA reads as TGTGCCAGCAGCGTCCGGACAGGGAATGGCGAGCAGTACTTC.

This clone was seen a few times. The CDR3 DNA sequence: TGTGCCAGCAGTTTAGGGACAGGGGCTACCAATCAGCCCCAGCATTTT. Amino acids: CASSLGTGATNQPQHF. The chain carries TRBV27 and TRBJ1-5; the match to TRBD1 covers 10 bases. Germline CDR1 reads MNHEY; CDR2 reads SMNVEV (reference sequence). CDR3 length equals 16 residues. V dropped 2 bases and J dropped 3; count of bases not matched to a gene: 4.

This clone was recorded once. The chain joins TRBV19 to TRBJ1-1; no clear D. Germline assignment: CDR1 LNHDA and CDR2 SQIVND (reference sequence). Deletions cut 3 bases from V and 0 bases from J, with 8 bases between. This CDR3 has 14 residues. CDR3 amino acids: CASSINGVNTEAFF. In DNA, the CDR3 is TGTGCCAGTAGTATCAACGGGGTGAACACTGAAGCTTTCTTT.

The rearrangement joins TRBV12-5 to TRBJ2-2; D may be TRBD1 (6 bases). Trimming stripped 9 bases from V and 0 bases from J, with 11 bases between. Germline V gene data show CDR1 as LGHNT and CDR2 as FRNRAP. The CDR3 loop spans 14 amino acids. CDR3 sequence (DNA): TGTGCTAGCAAGGACAGCGCGAACACCGGGGAGCTGTTTTTT. It is translated as CASKDSANTGELFF.

The chain joins TRBV4-2 to TRBJ2-7; weak D call: TRBD2 (6 bases). Looked up from germline, CDR1 is LGHNA and CDR2 is YNFKEQ. CDR3 length equals 13 residues. V was clipped by 4 bases and J by 3 bases, with 10 bases between them. The CDR3 DNA is TGTGCCAGCAGCCCGGAGGGCATCTACGAGCAGTACTTC. It is translated as CASSPEGIYEQYF.

This chain uses TRBV21-1 with TRBJ1-5. TRBV21-1 is given as a pseudogene. The CDR3 covers 14 residues. The CDR3 loop is CASSNVRGNQPQHF. In DNA, the CDR3 is TGTGCCAGCAGCAATGTGAGGGGCAATCAGCCCCAGCATTTT.

The chain is built from TRBV6-6 and TRBJ1-2; D gene uncertain. The CDR3 is made up of 16 amino acids. Trimming cost V 8 bases and J 7 bases, with 26 bases left between them. Germline CDR1 MNHNY, CDR2 SVGAGI (reference sequence). The CDR3 loop reads CASSETRAPRKGGYTF. The CDR3 coding sequence is TGTGCCAGCTCCGAGACGCGGGCCCCAAGAAAGGGTGGCTACACCTTC.

The chain combines TRBV28 with TRBJ1-2; no firm D call. The CDR3 runs to 14 residues. Trimming left V 2 bases short and J 3 bases short, with 10 bases between. CDR1 MDHEN and CDR2 SYDVKM come from the germline V gene. CDR3 sequence reads: CASSLGAQYYGYTF. DNA for the CDR3: TGTGCCAGCAGTTTAGGTGCACAGTACTATGGCTACACCTTC.

This clone was counted only a few times. The chain uses TRBV5-4 and TRBJ2-3; TRBD2 might be the D (6 bases). V shed 0 bases and J shed 3 bases, with 11 bases lying between them. The germline CDR1 and CDR2 sequences are SGHNT and YYREEE (reference sequence). CDR3 length: 15 residues. In DNA form, the CDR3 reads TGTGCCAGCAGCTTGGATTTGCGGGGAACAGATACGCAGTATTTT. Its protein product is CASSLDLRGTDTQYF. Supplemented by reference TRBV5-4 and TRBJ2-3, the full variable domain reads ETGVTQSPTHLIKTRGQQVTLRCSSQSGHNTVSWYQQALGQGPQFIFQYYREEENGRGNFPPRFSGLQFPNYSSELNVNALELDDSALYLCASSLDLRGTDTQYFGPGTRLTVL.

The chain recombines TRBV30 with TRBJ1-5, with D hard to call. From germline, CDR1 is GTSNPN and CDR2 SVGIG (reference sequence). Trimming cost V 0 bases and J 4 bases, with 16 bases left between them. The CDR3 consists of 16 residues. The CDR3: CAWSVLGVGINQPQHF. In nucleotides, the CDR3 is TGTGCCTGGAGTGTACTGGGAGTGGGTATAAATCAGCCCCAGCATTTT.

This clone was observed a few times. The rearrangement uses TRBV5-5 and TRBJ1-1; TRBD1 agrees at 9 bases. CDR1 and CDR2 (germline): SGHKS, YYEKEE (reference sequence). J lost 4 bases, V lost 3 bases, and 7 bases had no gene match. The CDR3 totals 15 residues. CDR3 DNA: TGTGCCAGCAGCTCTCAATCGACAGGGGGCACTGAAGCTTTCTTT. It yields the protein CASSSQSTGGTEAFF.

This sequence joins TRBV7-2 and TRBJ2-7; 7 bases align to TRBD1. Trimming removed 3 bases from V and 3 bases from J; junction bases left unmatched: 5. Germline loops: CDR1 SGHTA, CDR2 FQGNSA. The CDR3 is made up of 14 amino acids. The CDR3 DNA follows: TGTGCCAGCAGCTTGGGACAGACATTCTACGAGCAGTACTTC. This gives the protein CASSLGQTFYEQYF.

The chain links TRBV30 to TRBJ2-1; maybe TRBD2 (6 bases). The germline V gene encodes CDR1 GTSNPN and CDR2 SVGIG (reference sequence). V lost 2 bases and J lost 6, with 11 bases in between. The CDR3 has 13 residues. CDR3 sequence reads: CAWSRGTANEQFF. CDR3 nucleotides: TGTGCCTGGAGTCGGGGGACCGCCAATGAGCAGTTCTTC. The whole variable domain, filled in from reference TRBV30 and TRBJ2-1, reads SQTIHQWPATLVQPVGSPLSLECTVEGTSNPNLYWYRQAAGRGLQLLFYSVGIGQISSEVPQNLSASRPQDRQFILSSKKLLLSDSGFYLCAWSRGTANEQFFGPGTRLTVL.

This clone occurred a few times. The gene calls are TRBV5-1 and TRBJ2-7; TRBD2 matches at 11 bases. J was trimmed by 5 bases and V by 4 bases; bases with no gene match: 11. The CDR3 covers 16 residues. Germline CDR1 reads SGHRS; CDR2 reads YFSETQ. As DNA, the CDR3 is TGCGCCAGCAGCCGCACACTAGCGGGAGTCGTAAACGAGCAGTACTTC. It yields the protein CASSRTLAGVVNEQYF. Together with reference TRBV5-1 and TRBJ2-7, the CDR3 gives the full variable domain: KAGVTQTPRYLIKTRGQQVTLSCSPISGHRSVSWYQQTPGQGLQFLFEYFSETQRNKGNFPGRFSGRQFSNSRSEMNVSTLELGDSALYLCASSRTLAGVVNEQYFGPGTRLTVT.

This chain uses TRBV30 with TRBJ2-5; 8 positions match TRBD2. The germline V gene encodes CDR1 GTSNPN and CDR2 SVGIG (reference sequence). The CDR3 runs 15 residues. Unmatched junction bases numbered 7, after V lost 1 base and J lost 3 bases. DNA for the CDR3: TGTGCCTGGAGTGGTCTAGCGGGTGTGGAAGAGACCCAGTACTTC. Residues: CAWSGLAGVEETQYF.

The chain links TRBV27 to TRBJ1-2, with 7 bases identical to TRBD1. The trim removed 3 bases at V and 7 bases at J, leaving 5 bases unmatched. Germline loops: CDR1 MNHEY, CDR2 SMNVEV (reference sequence). The CDR3 contains 13 residues. CDR3 sequence: CASSFQGQVGYTF. The CDR3 region has the DNA TGTGCCAGCAGTTTCCAAGGACAGGTTGGCTACACCTTC.

V and J are TRBV15 and TRBJ2-7; D is possibly TRBD1 (5 bases). CDR1 is LNHNV and CDR2 is YYDKDF in the germline V gene (reference sequence). V shed 1 base and J shed 6 bases, with 16 bases lying between them. The CDR3 spans 15 residues. The CDR3, as DNA: TGTGCCACCAGCAGAGTGAGGACAAAGGGCGGCGAGCAGTACTTC. Protein product: CATSRVRTKGGEQYF.

The chain recombines TRBV15 with TRBJ2-5; perhaps TRBD1 as D (6 bases). V lost 1 base and J 4 bases, leaving 7 bases between the germline ends. This CDR3 is 13 amino acids long. CDR1 is LNHNV, CDR2 YYDKDF, per germline (reference sequence). This chain's CDR3 is CATSRGGGETQYF. As DNA, the CDR3 is TGTGCCACCAGCAGAGGAGGGGGAGAGACCCAGTACTTC.

The V gene is TRBV27, the J gene TRBJ1-3; possible D gene TRBD1, 5 bases. The germline V and J ends were trimmed by 5 bases and 1 base, with 15 bases remaining between them. The CDR3 has 16 amino acids. Germline values: CDR1 MNHEY, CDR2 SMNVEV (reference sequence). The CDR3 here is CASSPGWGRSGNTIYF. In nucleotides, the CDR3 is TGTGCCAGCAGTCCAGGGTGGGGCCGTTCTGGAAACACCATATATTTT.

The chain is built from TRBV4-1 and TRBJ1-2; TRBD1 aligns across 9 bases. This CDR3 spans 14 amino acids. Germline lookup yields CDR1 MGHRA and CDR2 YSYEKL. The junction had 2 bases not matched to a gene; V was cut back by 4 bases and J by 2 bases. CDR3 in amino acids: CASSLTGGNYGYTF. Written as DNA, the CDR3 is TGCGCCAGCAGCCTGACAGGGGGGAACTATGGCTACACCTTC.

This clone was seen a single time. The rearrangement joins TRBV11-2 to TRBJ1-2, with TRBD1 matching over 8 bases. CDR3 length: 13 residues. Unmatched junction bases numbered 3, after V lost 3 bases and J lost 6 bases. CDR1 is SGHAT, CDR2 FQNNGV, per germline. In DNA, the CDR3 is TGTGCCAGCAGCTTTACAGGGGGAGATGGCTACACCTTC. Its protein is CASSFTGGDGYTF. The variable domain in full, completed from reference TRBV11-2 and TRBJ1-2, reads EAGVAQSPRYKIIEKRQSVAFWCNPISGHATLYWYQQILGQGPKLLIQFQNNGVVDDSQLPKDRFSAERLKGVDSTLKIQPAKLEDSAVYLCASSFTGGDGYTFGSGTRLTVV.

The V gene is TRBV4-3, the J gene TRBJ1-2, with 8 bases fitting TRBD1. The CDR3 consists of 13 residues. Germline lookup yields CDR1 LGHNA and CDR2 YSLEER. V gave up 4 bases and J gave up 8 bases; unmatched junction bases: 6. For the CDR3, the DNA is TGCGCCAGCAGCCCGCAGGGGGCGGAGGGCTACACCTTC. It encodes CASSPQGAEGYTF.

V and J are TRBV12-5 and TRBJ1-1; D is possibly TRBD1 (5 bases). Germline-derived CDR1 and CDR2 are LGHNT and FRNRAP. The CDR3 has 19 amino acids. The V and J ends lost 0 bases and 2 bases respectively, with 22 bases between them. CDR3 nucleotide sequence: TGTGCTAGTGGTTTGGTAACGGGGGAGTTGGCTTCCTATAACACTGAAGCTTTCTTT. This codes for CASGLVTGELASYNTEAFF.